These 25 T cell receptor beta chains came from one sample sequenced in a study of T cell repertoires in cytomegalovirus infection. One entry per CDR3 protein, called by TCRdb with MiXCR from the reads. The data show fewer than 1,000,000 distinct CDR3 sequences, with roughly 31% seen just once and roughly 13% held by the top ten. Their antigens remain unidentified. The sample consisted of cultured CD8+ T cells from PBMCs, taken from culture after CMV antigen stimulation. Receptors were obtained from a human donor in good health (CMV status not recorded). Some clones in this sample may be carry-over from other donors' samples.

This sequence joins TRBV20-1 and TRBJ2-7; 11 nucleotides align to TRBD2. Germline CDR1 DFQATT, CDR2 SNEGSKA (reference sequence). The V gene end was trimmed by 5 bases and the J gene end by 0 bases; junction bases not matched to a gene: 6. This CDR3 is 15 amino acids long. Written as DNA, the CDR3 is TGCAGTGCTCCTAGCGGGGGGATTCGCTCCTACGAGCAGTACTTC. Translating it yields CSAPSGGIRSYEQYF.

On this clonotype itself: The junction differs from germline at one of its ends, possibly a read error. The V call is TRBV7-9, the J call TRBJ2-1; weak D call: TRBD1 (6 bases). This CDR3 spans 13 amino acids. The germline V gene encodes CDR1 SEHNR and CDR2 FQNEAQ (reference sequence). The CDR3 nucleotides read TGTGCCAGCAGTTTAGAACCGACAGGTCGGGCGTTCTTC. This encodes CASSLEPTGRAFF.

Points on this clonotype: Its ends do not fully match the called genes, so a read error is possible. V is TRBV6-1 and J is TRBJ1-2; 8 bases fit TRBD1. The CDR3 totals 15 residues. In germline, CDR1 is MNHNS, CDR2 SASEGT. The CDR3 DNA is TGTGCCAGCAGCGAAGCACAGGGGGGGAACTATGGCTACACCTTC. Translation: CASSEAQGGNYGYTF.

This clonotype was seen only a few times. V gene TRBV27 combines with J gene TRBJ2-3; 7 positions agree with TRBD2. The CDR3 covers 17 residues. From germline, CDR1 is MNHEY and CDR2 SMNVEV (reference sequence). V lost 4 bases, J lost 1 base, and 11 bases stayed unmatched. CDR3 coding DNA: TGTGCCAGCAGTTCCCTTATGAGCGGGGCGCGCACAGATACGCAGTATTTT. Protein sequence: CASSSLMSGARTDTQYF.

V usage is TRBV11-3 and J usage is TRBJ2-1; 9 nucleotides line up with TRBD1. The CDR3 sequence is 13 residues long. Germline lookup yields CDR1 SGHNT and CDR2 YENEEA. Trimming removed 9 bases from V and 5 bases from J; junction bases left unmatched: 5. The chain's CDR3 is CASKGQGDNEQFF. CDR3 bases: TGTGCCAGTAAGGGACAGGGTGACAATGAGCAGTTCTTC.

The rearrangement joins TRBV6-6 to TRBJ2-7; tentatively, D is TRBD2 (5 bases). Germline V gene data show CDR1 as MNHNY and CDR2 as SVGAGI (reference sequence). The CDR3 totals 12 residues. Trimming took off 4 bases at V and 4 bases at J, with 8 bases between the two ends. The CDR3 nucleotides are TGTGCCAGCAGTTCCCCGGGATACGAGCAGTACGTC. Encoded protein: CASSSPGYEQYV.

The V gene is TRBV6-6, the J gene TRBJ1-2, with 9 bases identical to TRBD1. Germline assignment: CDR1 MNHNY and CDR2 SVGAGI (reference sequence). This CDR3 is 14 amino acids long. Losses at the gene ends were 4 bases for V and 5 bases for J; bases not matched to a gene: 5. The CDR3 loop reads CASSSPGQGYGYTF. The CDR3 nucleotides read TGTGCCAGCAGTTCCCCGGGACAGGGATATGGCTACACCTTC.

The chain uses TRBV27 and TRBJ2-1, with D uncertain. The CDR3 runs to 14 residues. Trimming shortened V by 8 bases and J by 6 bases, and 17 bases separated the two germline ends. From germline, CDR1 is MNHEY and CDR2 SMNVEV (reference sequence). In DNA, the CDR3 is TGTGCCAGCCACCTCTCAAATGTGGGCAATGAGCAGTTCTTC. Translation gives CASHLSNVGNEQFF.

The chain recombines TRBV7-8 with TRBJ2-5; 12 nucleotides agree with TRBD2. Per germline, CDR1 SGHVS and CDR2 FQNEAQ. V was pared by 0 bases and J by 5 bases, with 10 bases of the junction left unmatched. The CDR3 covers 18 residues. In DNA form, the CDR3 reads TGTGCCAGCAGCTTAGCGAGGGCTAGCGGGGGGGCCGACGAGACCCAGTACTTC. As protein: CASSLARASGGADETQYF.

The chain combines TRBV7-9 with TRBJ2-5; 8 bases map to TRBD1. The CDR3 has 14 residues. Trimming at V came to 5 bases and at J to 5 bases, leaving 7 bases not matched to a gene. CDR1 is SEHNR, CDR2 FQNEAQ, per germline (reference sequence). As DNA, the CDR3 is TGTGCCAGCAGCCAGGGGGCATCGGGGGAGACCCAGTACTTC. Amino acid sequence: CASSQGASGETQYF.

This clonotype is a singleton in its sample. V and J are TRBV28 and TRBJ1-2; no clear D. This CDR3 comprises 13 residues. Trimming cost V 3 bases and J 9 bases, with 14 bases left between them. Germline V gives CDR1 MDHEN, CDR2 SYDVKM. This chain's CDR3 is CASSLIQEGSYTF. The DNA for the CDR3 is TGTGCCAGCAGTTTGATCCAGGAAGGCAGCTACACCTTC.

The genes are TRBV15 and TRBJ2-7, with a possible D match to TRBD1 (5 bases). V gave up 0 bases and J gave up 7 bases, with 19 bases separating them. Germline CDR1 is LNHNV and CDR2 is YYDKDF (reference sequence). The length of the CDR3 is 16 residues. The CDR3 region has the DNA TGTGCCACCAGCAGAGAGCGGCAGGGAACCTCAGGGGAGCAGTACTTC. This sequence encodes CATSRERQGTSGEQYF. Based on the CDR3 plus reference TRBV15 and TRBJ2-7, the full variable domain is DAMVIQNPRYQVTQFGKPVTLSCSQTLNHNVMYWYQQKSSQAPKLLFHYYDKDFNNEADTPDNFQSRRPNTSFCFLDIRSPGLGDTAMYLCATSRERQGTSGEQYFGPGTRLTVT.

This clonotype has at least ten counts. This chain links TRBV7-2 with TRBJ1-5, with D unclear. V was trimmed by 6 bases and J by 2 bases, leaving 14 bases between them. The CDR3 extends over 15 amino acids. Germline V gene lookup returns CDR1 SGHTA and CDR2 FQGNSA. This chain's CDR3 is CASSPPEIGNQPQHF. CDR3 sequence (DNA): TGTGCCAGCAGTCCCCCCGAGATTGGCAATCAGCCCCAGCATTTT.

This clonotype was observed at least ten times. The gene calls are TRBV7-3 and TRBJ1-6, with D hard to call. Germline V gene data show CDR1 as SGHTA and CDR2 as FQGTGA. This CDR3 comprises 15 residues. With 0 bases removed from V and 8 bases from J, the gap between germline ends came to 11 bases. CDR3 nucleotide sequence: TGTGCCAGCAGCTTAACCTCAGGATGGGATTCACCCCTCCACTTT. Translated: CASSLTSGWDSPLHF.

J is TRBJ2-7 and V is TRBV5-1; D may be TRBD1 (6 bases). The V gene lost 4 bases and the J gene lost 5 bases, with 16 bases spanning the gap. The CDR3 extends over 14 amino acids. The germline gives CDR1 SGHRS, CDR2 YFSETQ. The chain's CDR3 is CASSARTQGNEQYF. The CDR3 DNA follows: TGCGCCAGCAGCGCCCGCACACAGGGAAACGAGCAGTACTTC.

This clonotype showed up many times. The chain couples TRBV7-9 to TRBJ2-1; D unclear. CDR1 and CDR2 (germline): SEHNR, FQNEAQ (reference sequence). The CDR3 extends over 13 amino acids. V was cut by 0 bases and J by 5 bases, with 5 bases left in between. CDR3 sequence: CASSLAPDNEQFF. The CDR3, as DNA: TGTGCCAGCAGCTTAGCGCCAGACAATGAGCAGTTCTTC.

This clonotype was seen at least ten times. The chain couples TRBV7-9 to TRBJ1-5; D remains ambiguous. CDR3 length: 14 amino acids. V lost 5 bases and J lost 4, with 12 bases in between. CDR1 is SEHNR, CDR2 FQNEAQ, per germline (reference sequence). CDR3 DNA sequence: TGTGCCAGCAGCGATCGAACGGGGAATCAGCCCCAGCATTTT. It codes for CASSDRTGNQPQHF.

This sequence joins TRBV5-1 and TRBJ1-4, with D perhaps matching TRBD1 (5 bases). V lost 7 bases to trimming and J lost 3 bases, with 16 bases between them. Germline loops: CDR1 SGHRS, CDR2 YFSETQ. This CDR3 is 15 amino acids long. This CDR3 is CASRPTGAPNEKLFF. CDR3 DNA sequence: TGCGCCAGCCGCCCCACCGGGGCCCCTAATGAAAAACTGTTTTTT.

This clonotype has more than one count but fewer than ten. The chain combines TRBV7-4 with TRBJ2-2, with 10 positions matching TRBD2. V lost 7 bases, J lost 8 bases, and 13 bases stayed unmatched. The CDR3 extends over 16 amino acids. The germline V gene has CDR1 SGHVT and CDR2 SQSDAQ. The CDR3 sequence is CASTSGLAGVTGELFF. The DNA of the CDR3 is TGTGCCAGCACCTCCGGGCTAGCGGGGGTTACTGGGGAGCTGTTTTTT.

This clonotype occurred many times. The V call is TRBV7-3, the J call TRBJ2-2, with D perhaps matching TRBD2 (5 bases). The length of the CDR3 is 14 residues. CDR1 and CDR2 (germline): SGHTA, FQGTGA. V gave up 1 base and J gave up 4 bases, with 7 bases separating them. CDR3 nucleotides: TGTGCCAGCAGCTTAAACGGGATCACCGGGGAGCTGTTTTTT. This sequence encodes CASSLNGITGELFF.

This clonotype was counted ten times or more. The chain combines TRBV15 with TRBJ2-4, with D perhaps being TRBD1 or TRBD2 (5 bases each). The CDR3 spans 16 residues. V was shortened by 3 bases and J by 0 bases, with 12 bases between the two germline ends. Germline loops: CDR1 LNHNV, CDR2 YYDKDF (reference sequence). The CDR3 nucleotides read TGTGCCACCAGCAGTCGGGGCAACCTAGCCAAAAACATTCAGTACTTC. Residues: CATSSRGNLAKNIQYF.

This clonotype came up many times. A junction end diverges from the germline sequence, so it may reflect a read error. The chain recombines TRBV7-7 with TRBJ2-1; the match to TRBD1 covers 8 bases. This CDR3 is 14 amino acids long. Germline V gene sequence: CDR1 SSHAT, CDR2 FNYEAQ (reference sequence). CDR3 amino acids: CASSSGGADNEQFF. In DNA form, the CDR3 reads TGTGCTAGCAGCTCAGGGGGCGCAGACAATGAGCAGTTCTTC.

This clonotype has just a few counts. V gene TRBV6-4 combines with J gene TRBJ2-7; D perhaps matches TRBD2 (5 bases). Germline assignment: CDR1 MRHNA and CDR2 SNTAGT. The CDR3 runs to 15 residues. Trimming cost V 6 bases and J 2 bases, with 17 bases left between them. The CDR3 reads CASRALNRDTYEQYV. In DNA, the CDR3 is TGTGCCAGCAGGGCCCTAAACCGGGATACCTACGAGCAGTACGTC.

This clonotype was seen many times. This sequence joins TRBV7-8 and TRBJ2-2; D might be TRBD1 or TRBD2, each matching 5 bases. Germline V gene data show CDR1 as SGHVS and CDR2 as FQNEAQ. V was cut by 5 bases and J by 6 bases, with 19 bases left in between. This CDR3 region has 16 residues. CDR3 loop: CASSTRMGDGSGELFF. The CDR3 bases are TGTGCCAGCAGCACTCGCATGGGGGACGGTTCCGGGGAGCTGTTTTTT.

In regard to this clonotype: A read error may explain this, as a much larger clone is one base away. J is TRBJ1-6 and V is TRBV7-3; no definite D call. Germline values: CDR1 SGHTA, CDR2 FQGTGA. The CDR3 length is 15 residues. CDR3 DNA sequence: TGTGCCAGCAGCTTAACTAGTGGGTTCGGTTCACCCATCCACTTT. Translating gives CASSLTSGFGSPIHF.